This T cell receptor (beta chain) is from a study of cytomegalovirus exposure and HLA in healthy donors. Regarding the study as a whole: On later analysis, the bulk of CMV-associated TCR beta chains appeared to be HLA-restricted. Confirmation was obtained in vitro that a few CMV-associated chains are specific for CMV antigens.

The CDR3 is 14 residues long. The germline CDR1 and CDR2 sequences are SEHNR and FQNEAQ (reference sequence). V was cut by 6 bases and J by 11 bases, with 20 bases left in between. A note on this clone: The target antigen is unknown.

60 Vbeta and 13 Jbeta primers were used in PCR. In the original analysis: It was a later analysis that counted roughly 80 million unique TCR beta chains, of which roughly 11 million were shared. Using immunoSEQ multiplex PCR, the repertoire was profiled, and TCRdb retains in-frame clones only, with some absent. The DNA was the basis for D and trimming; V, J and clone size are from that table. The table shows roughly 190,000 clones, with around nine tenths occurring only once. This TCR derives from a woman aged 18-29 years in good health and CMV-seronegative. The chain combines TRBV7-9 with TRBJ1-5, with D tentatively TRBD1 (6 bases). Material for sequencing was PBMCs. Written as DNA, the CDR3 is TGTGCCAGCAGTCGTACTGACCAAGGGGGGGCCCAGCATTTT. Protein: CASSRTDQGGAQHF.